This is a list of T cell receptor beta chains from one sample in a study of blood T cell repertoires in COVID-19. Profiling relied on immunoSEQ multiplex PCR, and the TCRdb table lists in-frame clones only, not all of them. The sample yields 250,000 to 350,000 clones, approximately 90% seen once. The material sequenced was PBMCs or T cells enriched from blood (not recorded which). Source of these receptors: a woman aged 30 to 39 who had recovered from COVID-19. The CDR3 runs from the conserved cysteine through the conserved F or W. The D gene is left open where the match is weak. Clone size is shown for a subset of rows, as once, few, many or a class of expanded clone.

>-|TRBV30|-|TRBJ1-4
TGTGCCTGGAATCGACAGACGATTAATGAAAAACTGTTTTTT
CAWNRQTINEKLFF
>-|TRBV7-3|-|TRBJ1-6
TGTGCCAGCAGGTTGACACCGAGCTCCTATAATTCACCCCTCCACTTT
CASRLTPSSYNSPLHF
>-|TRBV28|-|TRBJ1-3
TGTGCCAGCAGTTCACATATCCCATTAGGAGACACCATATATTTT
CASSSHIPLGDTIYF
>once|TRBV7-9|-|TRBJ1-4
TGTGCCAGCAGCCCACAGGGCCTCGGTGAAAAACTGTTTTTT
CASSPQGLGEKLFF
>-|TRBV4-1|TRBD1|TRBJ1-2
TGCGCCAGCAGCCTACAGGGGGCCGGCTATGGCTACACCTTC
CASSLQGAGYGYTF
>once|TRBV10-3|-|TRBJ2-1
TGTGCCATCAGTGAGTCGTCTAGTCATGCGGGCGATGAGCAGTTCTTC
CAISESSSHAGDEQFF
>-|TRBV9|-|TRBJ2-2
TGTGCCAGCAGCGTAGAACATAGTTGGCGGGAGAACACCGGGGAGCTGTTTTTT
CASSVEHSWRENTGELFF
>-|TRBV28|-|TRBJ2-4
TGTGCCAGCAGTTTCCATGGGGCGGACAAGCACATTCAGTACTTC
CASSFHGADKHIQYF
>-|TRBV15|TRBD1|TRBJ2-7
TGTGCCACCAGCAGTGGGACAGGGTACGACGAGCAGTACTTC
CATSSGTGYDEQYF
>-|TRBV15|-|TRBJ1-5
TGTGCCACCAGCCCTTCGGCAGGAAATCAGCCCCAGCATTTT
CATSPSAGNQPQHF
>-|TRBV7-9|TRBD2|TRBJ2-5
TGTGCCAGCAGCCAACTAGCGGGGATGCAAGAGACCCAGTACTTC
CASSQLAGMQETQYF
>few|TRBV19|TRBD2|TRBJ2-1
TGTGCCAGTAGTATAAAGGGACACCGGACTAGCGGGAGCAATGAGCAGTTCTTC
CASSIKGHRTSGSNEQFF
>-|TRBV7-3|TRBD2|TRBJ2-7
TGTGCCAGCAGCGCCGTAGCGGGAGCGTCCTACGAGCAGTACTTC
CASSAVAGASYEQYF
>-|TRBV28|TRBD2|TRBJ2-1
TGTGCCAGCAACCCGGGACTAGCAACGATTAATGAGCAGTTCTTC
CASNPGLATINEQFF
>-|TRBV2|TRBD1|TRBJ1-4
TGTGCCAGCAGAGTGACAGGGCTACAAAAAAAACTGTTTTTT
CASRVTGLQKKLFF
>-|TRBV28|-|TRBJ1-3
TGTGCCAGTGAACGGCGGAACTCTGGAAACACCATATATTTT
CASERRNSGNTIYF
>-|TRBV7-8|-|TRBJ2-1
TGTGCCAGCAGCTTAGCCAGCGTTACTCATGAGCAGTTCTTC
CASSLASVTHEQFF
>-|TRBV7-8|TRBD1|TRBJ2-1
TGTGCCAGCAGCTGGGGGGTGGGACAGGTATACAATGAGCAGTTCTTC
CASSWGVGQVYNEQFF
>-|TRBV19|-|TRBJ1-2
TGTGCCAGTAGTGCTCCGGGTATTAGTAACTATGGCTACACCTTC
CASSAPGISNYGYTF
>-|TRBV6-2/TRBV6-3|TRBD2|TRBJ2-1
TGTGCCAGCAGTACTCAACTAGCGATTAATGAGCAGTTCTTC
CASSTQLAINEQFF
>-|TRBV30|TRBD1|TRBJ1-5
TGTGCCTGGAGTGTCGGACAGGGAGGACAGCCCCAGCATTTT
CAWSVGQGGQPQHF
>-|TRBV7-2|TRBD1|TRBJ1-1
TGTGCCAGCAGCCGCCTGGGACAGGTAAACACTGAAGCTTTCTTT
CASSRLGQVNTEAFF
>-|TRBV29-1|TRBD2|TRBJ2-1
TGCAGCGTCTTACTAGCGACTATGTACAATGAGCAGTTCTTC
CSVLLATMYNEQFF
>-|TRBV25-1|TRBD1|TRBJ2-3
TGTGCCAGCAGTGATCGGGGACAGGGGGACCTGGGGCCAGATACGCAGTATTTT
CASSDRGQGDLGPDTQYF
>-|TRBV27|TRBD1|TRBJ1-4
TGTGCCAGCAGTTCTTCCGGGACAGATAATGAAAAACTGTTTTTT
CASSSSGTDNEKLFF
>-|TRBV19|TRBD1|TRBJ2-7
TGTGCCAGTAGTCTGGGACAGGGGGTCTACGAGCAGTACTTC
CASSLGQGVYEQYF
>-|TRBV10-1|-|TRBJ1-4
TGCGCCAGCAGGGAAGCCCCTAGGGAAAAACTGTTTTTT
CASREAPREKLFF
>-|TRBV2|-|TRBJ1-3
TGTGCCAGCGACAGTCGCCCTGGAAACACCATATATTTT
CASDSRPGNTIYF
>-|TRBV30|-|TRBJ1-5
TGTGCCTGGAGTCCCCAGGGATATAGCTATCAGCCCCAGCATTTT
CAWSPQGYSYQPQHF